The 28 T cell receptor beta chains below come from one sample, sequenced in a study of T cell repertoires in cytomegalovirus infection. TCRdb used MiXCR to reprocess the reads, holding one entry per CDR3 protein. Among hundreds of thousands of distinct CDR3 sequences listed, around a tenth were seen once. Sequencing was carried out using PBMCs. The receptors were sampled from a human donor in good health (CMV status not recorded). Some clones in this sample may be carry-over from other donors' samples.

This clonotype was observed many times. The chain carries TRBV28 and TRBJ2-7; 11 bases match TRBD2. CDR3 length: 17 residues. The V segment lost 3 bases and the J segment 4 bases; nucleotides outside the gene matches: 11. Per germline, CDR1 MDHEN and CDR2 SYDVKM. The CDR3 loop reads CASSFPLLAGATYEQYF. CDR3 nucleotides: TGTGCCAGCAGTTTCCCCCTACTAGCGGGAGCAACGTACGAGCAGTACTTC.

The chain employs TRBV5-5 and TRBJ2-1, with TRBD1 as a possible D gene (6 bases). CDR3 size: 15 residues. Trimming took off 3 bases at V and 6 bases at J, with 16 bases between the two ends. The germline gives CDR1 SGHKS, CDR2 YYEKEE (reference sequence). The CDR3 bases are TGTGCCAGCAGCTCCGGCAGGGGCTCCGGCAATGAGCAGTTCTTC. Its protein is CASSSGRGSGNEQFF.

This clonotype was detected a few times. The rearrangement links TRBV7-2 to TRBJ1-4, with TRBD1 matching over 8 bases. The CDR3 spans 15 residues. V was pared by 3 bases and J by 8 bases, with 8 bases of the junction left unmatched. Germline V gene sequence: CDR1 SGHTA, CDR2 FQGNSA. The CDR3 nucleotides are TGTGCCAGCAGCTTCGACAGGGGCCAGAGGGAAAAACTGTTTTTT. Protein sequence: CASSFDRGQREKLFF.

This clonotype has ten or more counts. This sequence joins TRBV2 and TRBJ2-1; tentative D call: TRBD2 (6 bases). Deletions cut 2 bases from V and 2 bases from J, with 7 bases between. The CDR3 consists of 14 residues. The V gene's germline CDR1 is SNHLY and CDR2 FYNNEI. Here the CDR3 reads CASSERRAYNEQFF. The CDR3 DNA is TGTGCCAGCAGTGAACGGAGGGCCTACAATGAGCAGTTCTTC.

In this sample, this clonotype turned up many times. The rearrangement links TRBV7-9 to TRBJ2-7; no definite D call. In germline, CDR1 is SEHNR, CDR2 FQNEAQ (reference sequence). V lost 4 bases to trimming and J lost 4 bases, with 11 bases between them. CDR3 size: 13 residues. The CDR3, as DNA: TGTGCCAGCAGCTACTACACGGAATACGAGCAGTACTTC. This sequence encodes CASSYYTEYEQYF.

This clonotype was found many times. V is TRBV6-1 and J is TRBJ2-5; tentative D call: TRBD1 (7 bases). Germline CDR1 and CDR2: MNHNS and SASEGT. Trimming took 9 bases from V and 5 from J, leaving 16 bases between them. The CDR3 has 13 residues. CDR3 DNA sequence: TGTGCCAGTCCACAGGGGAGGTTCGAGACCCAGTACTTC. This gives the protein CASPQGRFETQYF.

In its sample, this clonotype was seen many times. The V gene is TRBV7-2, the J gene TRBJ2-3, with 7 nucleotides matching TRBD2. Per the germline V gene, CDR1 is SGHTA and CDR2 is FQGNSA. V shed 5 bases, J shed 0 bases, and the junction held 11 bases outside the gene matches. This CDR3 spans 17 amino acids. This CDR3 reads CASSIWPGRTSTDTQYF. DNA of the CDR3: TGTGCCAGCAGCATTTGGCCCGGGAGGACTAGCACAGATACGCAGTATTTT.

This clonotype was found a few times. The chain employs TRBV6-2 or TRBV6-3 and TRBJ1-2; a weak D match, TRBD1 (6 bases). This CDR3 has 14 amino acids. Germline lookup yields CDR1 MNHEY and CDR2 SVGEGT. Trimming pared 7 bases from V and 5 bases from J, leaving 17 bases between. CDR3 in DNA: TGTGCCAGCATCGCCGGGACAACGACTTATGGCTACACCTTC. Its protein is CASIAGTTTYGYTF.

There are many counts of this clonotype. CDR3 sequence reads: CASSQVRGQGAYGYTF. The CDR3 DNA follows: TGCGCCAGCAGCCAAGTCAGGGGACAGGGTGCCTATGGCTACACCTTC. The chain has TRBV4-1 and TRBJ1-2, with 9 bases aligning to TRBD1. Trimming cost V 1 base and J 4 bases; bases outside gene matches: 7. CDR1 is MGHRA, CDR2 YSYEKL, per germline. The CDR3 extends over 16 amino acids.

This clonotype came up many times. J is TRBJ2-5 and V is TRBV7-6; D gene uncertain. V lost 0 bases, J lost 5 bases, and 10 bases lay in between. The CDR3 is made up of 14 amino acids. The germline CDR1 and CDR2 sequences are SGHVS and FNYEAQ. CDR3 bases: TGTGCCAGCAGCTTAGCGCGTAAGAGGGAGACCCAGTACTTC. Translation: CASSLARKRETQYF.

The chain joins TRBV28 to TRBJ2-4; D may be TRBD2 (5 bases). The CDR3 covers 14 residues. The germline gives CDR1 MDHEN, CDR2 SYDVKM. Deletions cut 2 bases from V and 2 bases from J, with 7 bases between. For the CDR3, the DNA is TGTGCCAGCAGTTTAGGAGGCTCCAAAAACATTCAGTACTTC. Its protein is CASSLGGSKNIQYF.

V gene TRBV12-3 or TRBV12-4 combines with J gene TRBJ2-1; 7 nucleotides match TRBD2. The CDR3 has 16 amino acids. Losses at the gene ends were 5 bases for V and 0 bases for J; bases not matched to a gene: 7. The CDR3 sequence: CASSPAGMSSYNEQFF. The CDR3 region has the DNA TGTGCCAGCAGTCCAGCGGGAATGAGCTCCTACAATGAGCAGTTCTTC.

This clonotype was observed many times. This chain joins TRBV7-2 and TRBJ1-5, with D perhaps matching TRBD1 (6 bases). The CDR3 covers 16 residues. Germline V gene data show CDR1 as SGHTA and CDR2 as FQGNSA. V was clipped by 5 bases and J by 7 bases, with 21 bases between them. The CDR3 region is CASSREGSNGGQPQHF. The CDR3 region has the DNA TGTGCCAGCAGCCGCGAGGGGTCAAACGGGGGCCAGCCCCAGCATTTT.

There are a few counts of this clonotype. V gene TRBV20-1 combines with J gene TRBJ2-7; 8 bases map to TRBD2. Germline V lookup: CDR1 DFQATT, CDR2 SNEGSKA (reference sequence). The CDR3 spans 14 residues. The J segment lost 7 bases and the V segment lost 6 bases, leaving 14 bases of the junction unmatched. CDR3: CSAPGGAGGPEQYF. The CDR3 bases are TGCAGTGCACCGGGAGGGGCGGGGGGTCCGGAGCAGTACTTC.

The table lists this clonotype with a few counts. The V and J genes are TRBV4-2 and TRBJ1-4; the D gene is possibly TRBD1 (6 bases). Germline assignment: CDR1 LGHNA and CDR2 YNFKEQ. The CDR3 length is 15 residues. V was clipped by 1 base and J by 6 bases, with 12 bases between them. Written as DNA, the CDR3 is TGTGCCAGCAGCCAAGGGACAGACCCATATGAAAAACTGTTTTTT. Translating gives CASSQGTDPYEKLFF.

This clonotype was seen many times. V gene TRBV7-9 combines with J gene TRBJ2-1; 7 bases match TRBD2. J lost 10 bases, V lost 0 bases, and 6 bases had no gene match. This CDR3 has 14 amino acids. Germline CDR1 and CDR2: SEHNR and FQNEAQ (reference sequence). The CDR3 region is CASSLAGGGMEQFF. In DNA form, the CDR3 reads TGTGCCAGCAGCTTAGCGGGGGGGGGGATGGAGCAGTTCTTC.

This clonotype occurred a few times. V is TRBV10-3 and J is TRBJ1-1; D might be TRBD1 (6 bases). Germline V gene lookup returns CDR1 ENHRY and CDR2 SYGVKD. Trimming took off 3 bases at V and 5 bases at J, with 16 bases between the two ends. CDR3 length equals 15 residues. As DNA, the CDR3 is TGTGCCATCAGTGAACCCCCAGGCAGGGGTACTGAAGCTTTCTTT. Translated: CAISEPPGRGTEAFF.

The table lists this clonotype with many counts. V is TRBV7-6 and J is TRBJ1-4; possible D gene TRBD1, 5 bases. The CDR3 extends over 15 amino acids. Deletions cut 4 bases from V and 8 bases from J, with 17 bases between. Looked up from germline, CDR1 is SGHVS and CDR2 is FNYEAQ. The CDR3 DNA reads as TGTGCCAGCAGCTCCCAGGGAGAGCGGGGCGAAAAACTGTTTTTT. Translation: CASSSQGERGEKLFF.

This clonotype was detected ten times or more. The chain carries TRBV3-1 and TRBJ1-3; no firm D call. The germline gives CDR1 LGHDT, CDR2 YNNKEL (reference sequence). The CDR3 is made up of 15 amino acids. Trimming cost V 2 bases and J 3 bases, with 11 bases left between them. The CDR3 DNA reads as TGTGCCAGCAGCCAACGGAGCGTCCTTGGAAACACCATATATTTT. Its translation is CASSQRSVLGNTIYF.

The chain links TRBV12-3 or TRBV12-4 to TRBJ1-5; D might be TRBD1 (5 bases). V was clipped by 2 bases and J by 7 bases, with 12 bases between them. The CDR3 has 14 amino acids. The CDR3 here is CASSLRGFGQPQHF. In nucleotides, the CDR3 is TGTGCCAGCAGTTTAAGGGGCTTTGGCCAGCCCCAGCATTTT.

This clonotype was found many times. The chain carries TRBV7-2 and TRBJ2-1; 12 bases agree with TRBD2. Germline CDR1 is SGHTA and CDR2 is FQGNSA. The ends lost 5 bases at V and 9 bases at J; junction bases unmatched: 8. The CDR3 totals 15 residues. CDR3 sequence reads: CASSPTSGSTSEQFF. The CDR3 DNA reads TGTGCCAGCAGCCCGACTAGCGGGAGTACTAGTGAGCAGTTCTTC.

This sequence joins TRBV19 and TRBJ2-1; possibly TRBD2 for D (5 bases). CDR3 size: 14 residues. Deletions cut 7 bases from V and 4 bases from J, with 14 bases between. From germline, CDR1 is LNHDA and CDR2 SQIVND (reference sequence). For the CDR3, the DNA is TGTGCCAGTAAACGGGATACGGGGTACAATGAGCAGTTCTTC. Translated, it gives CASKRDTGYNEQFF. The whole variable domain, filled in from reference TRBV19 and TRBJ2-1, reads DGGITQSPKYLFRKEGQNVTLSCEQNLNHDAMYWYRQDPGQGLRLIYYSQIVNDFQKGDIAEGYSVSREKKESFPLTVTSAQKNPTAFYLCASKRDTGYNEQFFGPGTRLTVL.

The rearrangement joins TRBV28 to TRBJ2-1; 9 bases are shared with TRBD1. Germline CDR1 and CDR2: MDHEN and SYDVKM. CDR3 length: 15 residues. With V trimmed by 5 bases and J by 13 bases, 15 bases remained unmatched. The CDR3 nucleotides are TGTGCCAGCAGTGCGGGGACAGGGATCCAAGAGACCCAGTTCTTC. It encodes CASSAGTGIQETQFF.

This rearrangement joins TRBV6-5 to TRBJ1-6, with no clear D. The germline V gene encodes CDR1 MNHEY and CDR2 SVGAGI. The V gene lost 6 bases and the J gene lost 6 bases, with 9 bases spanning the gap. The CDR3 has 13 residues. CDR3 sequence reads: CASSRTANSPLHF. The CDR3 nucleotides read TGTGCCAGCAGCCGAACGGCTAATTCACCCCTCCACTTT.

This clonotype was picked up a small number of times. The J gene is TRBJ2-1, the V gene TRBV19; D is perhaps TRBD2 (6 bases). The germline gives CDR1 LNHDA, CDR2 SQIVND (reference sequence). This CDR3 is 14 amino acids long. The germline V and J ends were trimmed by 10 bases and 3 bases, with 16 bases remaining between them. The CDR3 DNA sequence: TGTGCCACTAGCGTGCAGGCTGGCTACAATGAGCAGTTCTTC. Its protein is CATSVQAGYNEQFF. The full variable domain, in which reference TRBV19 and TRBJ2-1 provide the parts outside the CDR3, is DGGITQSPKYLFRKEGQNVTLSCEQNLNHDAMYWYRQDPGQGLRLIYYSQIVNDFQKGDIAEGYSVSREKKESFPLTVTSAQKNPTAFYLCATSVQAGYNEQFFGPGTRLTVL.

Points on this clonotype: One end of the junction fails to match germline, which may point to a read error. The chain couples TRBV12-3 or TRBV12-4 to TRBJ2-3; 13 nucleotides agree with TRBD2. This CDR3 is built from 16 residues. The CDR3 loop reads CASSSGLAGVTDAQYF. In DNA, the CDR3 is TGTGCCAGCAGCTCCGGACTAGCGGGAGTCACAGATGCGCAGTATTTT.

This clonotype was detected many times. The V call is TRBV6-2 or TRBV6-3, the J call TRBJ2-2; 8 positions agree with TRBD2. Looked up from germline, CDR1 is MNHEY and CDR2 is SVGEGT. J gave up 4 bases and V 8 bases, and 9 bases lay outside the gene matches. This CDR3 contains 15 residues. The CDR3 here is CASGGGRLGTGELFF. The CDR3 DNA reads TGTGCCAGCGGCGGCGGGAGGCTTGGCACCGGGGAGCTGTTTTTT.

The chain has TRBV18 and TRBJ1-1; TRBD1 matches at 7 bases. The CDR3 loop spans 16 amino acids. V shed 3 bases, J shed 3 bases, and the junction held 10 bases outside the gene matches. The germline V gene encodes CDR1 KGHSH and CDR2 LQKENI. The CDR3 loop is CASSPSRQGRDTEAFF. In DNA, the CDR3 is TGTGCCAGCTCACCCTCTAGACAGGGCCGCGACACTGAAGCTTTCTTT.